A single sample gave rise to the 25 T cell receptor beta chains below, sequenced in a study of monozygotic twins with inflammatory bowel disease. TCRdb reprocessed the 5' RACE reads and keeps a single row for each CDR3 protein, giving no DNA. The sample has 300,000 to 400,000 distinct CDR3 sequences. The sequencing input was blood. These TCRs come from a human donor with ulcerative colitis or Crohn's disease, or a healthy co-twin of an affected twin (not recorded which).

The V and J genes are TRBV5-1 and TRBJ2-1; TCRdb picks TRBD1, but there is no DNA to check that call. The V gene's germline CDR1 is SGHRS and CDR2 YFSETQ. The CDR3 has 15 amino acids. The CDR3 reads CASSLEPGDRHEQFF. The variable domain in full, with the rest retrieved from reference TRBV5-1 and TRBJ2-1, is KAGVTQTPRYLIKTRGQQVTLSCSPISGHRSVSWYQQTPGQGLQFLFEYFSETQRNKGNFPGRFSGRQFSNSRSEMNVSTLELGDSALYLCASSLEPGDRHEQFFGPGTRLTVL.

This chain joins TRBV19 and TRBJ2-5. This CDR3 contains 13 residues. Per the germline V gene, CDR1 is LNHDA and CDR2 is SQIVND (reference sequence). The CDR3: CASSIAGLETQYF.

The rearrangement links TRBV5-1 to TRBJ2-5; TCRdb indicates TRBD2, and absent DNA this call remains unverified. The CDR3 runs 16 residues. Germline-derived CDR1 and CDR2 are SGHRS and YFSETQ. CDR3 loop: CASTPGGLAERETQYF.

The CDR3 loop reads CASSYSGQGYEQYF. The chain employs TRBV6-5 and TRBJ2-7; the TRBD1 assignment by TCRdb is unverifiable without DNA. Germline-derived CDR1 and CDR2 are MNHEY and SVGAGI. This CDR3 comprises 14 residues.

V is TRBV4-1 and J is TRBJ1-4; TCRdb gives TRBD1 as the D gene, but with no DNA this cannot be confirmed. CDR1 MGHRA and CDR2 YSYEKL come from the germline V gene. The CDR3 runs to 16 residues. The CDR3 spells CASSQIGQFTNEKLFF.

V usage is TRBV5-1 and J usage is TRBJ2-3; TCRdb's assignment of TRBD1 cannot be checked, as there is no DNA. Germline values: CDR1 SGHRS, CDR2 YFSETQ. This CDR3 region has 16 residues. The CDR3 loop reads CASSPGWRGNTDTQYF.

This chain uses TRBV7-8 with TRBJ1-2; the TCRdb D gene call, TRBD1, has no DNA to confirm it. The CDR3 is made up of 13 amino acids. Germline lookup yields CDR1 SGHVS and CDR2 FQNEAQ. This CDR3 reads CASSPLTGGGYTF.

This chain connects TRBV20-1 to TRBJ1-2; TCRdb's D call of TRBD1 is untestable without DNA. The CDR3 length is 15 residues. The V gene's germline CDR1 is DFQATT and CDR2 SNEGSKA (reference sequence). CDR3 sequence: CSARRQGVPLQGGTF.

This sequence joins TRBV5-4 and TRBJ2-1; TCRdb indicates TRBD1, and absent DNA this call remains unverified. The CDR3 sequence is 15 residues long. Germline CDR1 reads SGHNT; CDR2 reads YYREEE (reference sequence). CDR3: CASSQDGRGWNEQFF.

The chain combines TRBV3-1 with TRBJ2-7. CDR1 and CDR2 from the germline V gene are LGHDT and YNNKEL (reference sequence). The CDR3 loop spans 12 amino acids. CDR3 in amino acids: CASSQERGEQYF.

This sequence joins TRBV5-1 and TRBJ1-1; TCRdb calls TRBD1, which cannot be checked without DNA. The CDR3 has 15 amino acids. Germline-derived CDR1 and CDR2 are SGHRS and YFSETQ. The CDR3: CASSSLDRGNTEAFF.

CDR3 region: CSARDPGPNNSPLHF. The chain employs TRBV20-1 and TRBJ1-6; TCRdb's assignment of TRBD1 cannot be checked, as there is no DNA. CDR1 and CDR2 from the germline V gene are DFQATT and SNEGSKA (reference sequence). The CDR3 loop spans 15 amino acids.

This chain joins TRBV7-9 and TRBJ2-1. Per germline, CDR1 SEHNR and CDR2 FQNEAQ (reference sequence). This CDR3 spans 12 amino acids. CDR3 region: CASSLSANEQFF.

This rearrangement joins TRBV5-1 to TRBJ1-4; absent DNA, TCRdb's TRBD1 call cannot be checked. This CDR3 is built from 14 residues. Germline CDR1 SGHRS, CDR2 YFSETQ. CDR3 residues: CASSSTGGQEKLFF.

The V call is TRBV6-1, the J call TRBJ2-4. Germline-derived CDR1 and CDR2 are MNHNS and SASEGT. The CDR3 is 16 amino acids. CDR3 residues: CASSEAATGFLTRQYF.

The chain links TRBV7-2 to TRBJ2-3; as DNA is missing, the TRBD1 call by TCRdb cannot be tested. There are 17 residues in the CDR3. The V gene's germline CDR1 is SGHTA and CDR2 FQGNSA. CDR3 in amino acids: CASSRPRDVPAEDTQYF.

The chain recombines TRBV5-6 with TRBJ1-1. The CDR3 sequence is 15 residues long. Germline-derived CDR1 and CDR2 are SGHDT and YYEEEE. The CDR3 is CASSSGRSANTEAFF.

The genes are TRBV7-9 and TRBJ1-1; checking the TCRdb D call of TRBD1 is not possible without DNA. The CDR3 is 16 residues long. Germline V gene data show CDR1 as SEHNR and CDR2 as FQNEAQ (reference sequence). The CDR3 loop reads CASSPSGAGMNTEAFF.

The rearrangement joins TRBV4-3 to TRBJ2-3; TCRdb gives TRBD1 as the D gene, but with no DNA this cannot be confirmed. The germline V gene encodes CDR1 LGHNA and CDR2 YSLEER. The CDR3 consists of 18 residues. The CDR3 sequence is CASSQDAMAGSPPDTQYF.

This chain links TRBV30 with TRBJ2-1; the D gene TCRdb calls, TRBD1, cannot be checked with no DNA. The CDR3 spans 11 residues. CDR1 and CDR2 from the germline V gene are GTSNPN and SVGIG (reference sequence). The CDR3: CAWTDRNEQFF.

V and J are TRBV20-1 and TRBJ2-2; TCRdb names TRBD1, which stays unverified in the absence of DNA. In germline, CDR1 is DFQATT, CDR2 SNEGSKA (reference sequence). The CDR3 spans 14 residues. CDR3 protein: CSARGTGNTGGLFF.

The chain employs TRBV20-1 and TRBJ1-4; TCRdb gives TRBD1 as the D gene, but with no DNA this cannot be confirmed. CDR1 is DFQATT and CDR2 is SNEGSKA in the germline V gene (reference sequence). This CDR3 is 14 amino acids long. The CDR3 reads CSARDPGSNEKLFF.

CDR3 protein: CASSYLGFTGTDTQYF. This rearrangement joins TRBV6-5 to TRBJ2-3. This CDR3 has 16 residues. Per the germline V gene, CDR1 is MNHEY and CDR2 is SVGAGI.

The CDR3 reads CASSLGQGAHEQYF. The chain joins TRBV5-1 to TRBJ2-7; TCRdb calls TRBD1, which cannot be checked without DNA. In germline, CDR1 is SGHRS, CDR2 YFSETQ. This CDR3 spans 14 amino acids.

The chain combines TRBV6-2 or TRBV6-3 with TRBJ1-2; the TRBD1 assignment by TCRdb is unverifiable without DNA. CDR1 is MNHEY, CDR2 SVGEGT, per germline. This CDR3 is 14 amino acids long. This chain's CDR3 is CASSPQGDFYGYTF.